The 21 T cell receptor beta chains reported below all come from one sample, sequenced in a study of CD8+ T cells in alopecia areata. Sequencing used cDNA as its template, made by extracting RNA and reverse transcribing it. TCRdb's table, derived via immunoSEQ multiplex PCR, lists solely in-frame clones and lacks some. Among about 42,000 clones, 80% to 95% were seen once, and the ten largest hold about 19%. Treatment specified: oral pan-JAK inhibitor, 5-10 mg twice daily. This sample comprised CD8+ T cells sorted from blood, obtained at week 24, from a patient treated with tofacitinib. Receptors originate from a human donor with alopecia areata.

The chain recombines TRBV7-2 with TRBJ1-2, with 7 positions matching TRBD1. CDR1 SGHTA and CDR2 FQGNSA come from the germline V gene. CDR3 length: 15 residues. Trimming took 5 bases from V and 4 from J; bases not matched to a gene: 10. CDR3 in amino acids: CASSPLTGTVYGYTF. The CDR3 DNA reads as TGTGCCAGCAGCCCACTTACTGGGACAGTCTATGGCTACACCTTC.

J is TRBJ2-2 and V is TRBV7-9; D unresolved. Deletions cut 5 bases from V and 5 bases from J, with 3 bases between. Germline V gives CDR1 SEHNR, CDR2 FQNEAQ (reference sequence). CDR3 length: 11 amino acids. The CDR3 region has the DNA TGTGCCAGCAGCCAGACCGGGGAGCTGTTTTTT. It translates to CASSQTGELFF.

The CDR3 DNA is TGTGCCACCTTCTACCGGGACAGGGATCTATCGACGGAGACCCAGTACTTC. Its protein product is CATFYRDRDLSTETQYF. This chain uses TRBV28 with TRBJ2-5; 9 bases are shared with TRBD1. This CDR3 spans 17 amino acids. J gave up 5 bases and V 10 bases, and 20 bases lay outside the gene matches. CDR1 is MDHEN, CDR2 SYDVKM, per germline.

V and J are TRBV15 and TRBJ2-7; 7 bases match TRBD1. The germline V gene has CDR1 LNHNV and CDR2 YYDKDF (reference sequence). CDR3 size: 15 residues. V shed 3 bases, J shed 5 bases, and the junction held 10 bases outside the gene matches. The CDR3 DNA reads TGTGCCACCAGCAGGCCCGGGACAGCAGGGGACGAGCAGTACTTC. As protein: CATSRPGTAGDEQYF. Variable domain in full (rest from reference TRBV15 and TRBJ2-7): DAMVIQNPRYQVTQFGKPVTLSCSQTLNHNVMYWYQQKSSQAPKLLFHYYDKDFNNEADTPDNFQSRRPNTSFCFLDIRSPGLGDTAMYLCATSRPGTAGDEQYFGPGTRLTVT.

This chain connects TRBV28 to TRBJ2-1; 12 bases are shared with TRBD2. CDR3 size: 18 residues. In germline, CDR1 is MDHEN, CDR2 SYDVKM. Trimming cost V 5 bases and J 10 bases; bases outside gene matches: 18. The CDR3 coding sequence is TGTGCCAGCAGTCTCCCGACAGTGGCGCGGCTAGCGGGGGGGGAGCAGTTCTTC. It specifies CASSLPTVARLAGGEQFF.

The chain uses TRBV29-1 and TRBJ2-1; 8 bases are a match to TRBD1. The V gene end was trimmed by 1 base and the J gene end by 3 bases; junction bases not matched to a gene: 8. The CDR3 totals 16 residues. Germline CDR1 SQVTM, CDR2 ANQGSEA. The CDR3 nucleotides are TGCAGCGTTGAAGCCCTGCAGGGGGCTCTCTACAATGAGCAGTTCTTC. Protein: CSVEALQGALYNEQFF.

The gene calls are TRBV29-1 and TRBJ2-5, with D possibly called TRBD1 or TRBD2 (5 bases each). CDR1 is SQVTM and CDR2 is ANQGSEA in the germline V gene. V was pared by 4 bases and J by 5 bases, with 5 bases between. This CDR3 spans 10 amino acids. The CDR3 bases are TGCAGCGTTGGGGGGGAGACCCAGTACTTC. Its protein product is CSVGGETQYF.

The chain couples TRBV7-9 to TRBJ1-5; unclear D gene. The CDR3 sequence is 12 residues long. Trimming cost V 1 base and J 5 bases, with 3 bases left between them. Germline V gene lookup returns CDR1 SEHNR and CDR2 FQNEAQ (reference sequence). The CDR3 loop reads CASSLGDQPQHF. In nucleotides, the CDR3 is TGTGCCAGCAGCTTAGGCGATCAGCCCCAGCATTTT.

The V gene is TRBV28, the J gene TRBJ2-7; 9 nucleotides match TRBD1. Germline CDR1 is MDHEN and CDR2 is SYDVKM. The CDR3 has 13 residues. V shed 6 bases and J 3 bases; nucleotides not matched to a gene: 3. CDR3 coding DNA: TGTGCCAGCAGCCGGACAGGGGACTACGAGCAGTACTTC. Protein sequence: CASSRTGDYEQYF.

This clone was found once. The chain has TRBV29-1 and TRBJ2-5; D is perhaps TRBD1 (6 bases). Germline V gene sequence: CDR1 SQVTM, CDR2 ANQGSEA. The CDR3 is made up of 14 amino acids. V was shortened by 0 bases and J by 2 bases, with 10 bases between the two germline ends. Written as DNA, the CDR3 is TGCAGCGTTGAAGATCGGGACACACAAGAGACCCAGTACTTC. Its protein is CSVEDRDTQETQYF. The full variable domain, with the rest looked up from reference TRBV29-1 and TRBJ2-5, is SAVISQKPSRDICQRGTSLTIQCQVDSQVTMMFWYRQQPGQSLTLIATANQGSEATYESGFVIDKFPISRPNLTFSTLTVSNMSPEDSSIYLCSVEDRDTQETQYFGPGTRLLVL.

This chain uses TRBV7-9 with TRBJ2-1, with D hard to call. CDR1 and CDR2 from the germline V gene are SEHNR and FQNEAQ (reference sequence). The CDR3 runs to 16 residues. V shed 4 bases and J shed 0 bases, with 13 bases lying between them. CDR3 DNA sequence: TGTGCCAGCAGCTCGACGGCCATTGACTCCTACAATGAGCAGTTCTTC. Amino acid sequence: CASSSTAIDSYNEQFF.

About this clone: The CDR3 end shows no conserved phenylalanine or tryptophan, and so a read error is likely. Because the CDR3's place on the DNA is in doubt, the DNA is left out and the CDR3 is given as listed by TCRdb. The rearrangement joins TRBV19 to TRBJ1-1; the table names TRBD1, a call not compared with the DNA. The CDR3 numbers 10 amino acids, ends counted. CDR1 is LNHDA, CDR2 SQIVND, per germline (reference sequence). CDR3 sequence: CASSGPRWAS.

This chain joins TRBV29-1 and TRBJ1-1; tentative D call: TRBD1 (5 bases). Looked up from germline, CDR1 is SQVTM and CDR2 is ANQGSEA. The CDR3 contains 13 residues. Deletions cut 4 bases from V and 3 bases from J, with 12 bases between. In nucleotides, the CDR3 is TGCAGCGTTGCCGGGGGTAAAGACACTGAAGCTTTCTTT. Amino acid sequence: CSVAGGKDTEAFF.

The chain combines TRBV2 with TRBJ2-7; possibly TRBD1 or TRBD2 for D (5 bases each). Germline assignment: CDR1 SNHLY and CDR2 FYNNEI. This CDR3 is 14 amino acids long. V dropped 4 bases and J dropped 8 bases, with 18 bases sitting between them. CDR3 protein: CASSGPGAGFQQYF. The CDR3 DNA is TGTGCCAGCAGTGGGCCCGGGGCAGGATTTCAGCAGTACTTC. The full variable domain, in which reference TRBV2 and TRBJ2-7 provide the parts outside the CDR3, is EPEVTQTPSHQVTQMGQEVILRCVPISNHLYFYWYRQILGQKVEFLVSFYNNEISEKSEIFDDQFSVERPDGSNFTLKIRSTKLEDSAMYFCASSGPGAGFQQYFGPGTRLTVT.

The gene calls are TRBV7-6 and TRBJ2-7, with D maybe TRBD2 (5 bases). Germline CDR1 SGHVS, CDR2 FNYEAQ. This CDR3 is 15 amino acids long. With 0 bases removed from V and 4 bases from J, the gap between germline ends came to 13 bases. This CDR3 reads CASSLADDYRYEQYF. The CDR3 DNA reads as TGTGCCAGCAGCTTAGCCGACGACTATCGATACGAGCAGTACTTC.

The rearrangement joins TRBV19 to TRBJ2-7; D gene uncertain. Germline V gene lookup returns CDR1 LNHDA and CDR2 SQIVND (reference sequence). The length of the CDR3 is 15 residues. V was shortened by 6 bases and J by 1 base, with 16 bases between the two germline ends. CDR3 sequence: CASRTQDNPSYEQYF. As DNA, the CDR3 is TGTGCCAGTAGAACTCAGGATAACCCTTCCTACGAGCAGTACTTC.

For this clone: Other DNA variants within this sample encode the same CDR3. CDR3 loop: CASSLTPGEVADTQYF. The CDR3, as DNA: TGTGCCAGCAGTTTAACCCCAGGGGAAGTAGCAGATACGCAGTATTTT. V usage is TRBV28 and J usage is TRBJ2-3, with D possibly TRBD1 on 6 matching bases. The CDR3 has 16 amino acids. CDR1 and CDR2 (germline): MDHEN, SYDVKM. Trimming took off 2 bases at V and 4 bases at J, with 16 bases between the two ends.

V is TRBV18 and J is TRBJ2-3, with D tentatively TRBD1 or TRBD2 (5 bases each). The V end lost 2 bases, the J end lost 6 bases, and 9 bases lay between the germline ends. Per the germline V gene, CDR1 is KGHSH and CDR2 is LQKENI. This CDR3 has 13 residues. CDR3 in amino acids: CASSPLEGDTQYF. DNA of the CDR3: TGTGCCAGCTCACCATTAGAGGGGGATACGCAGTATTTT.

On this clone: The junction departs from the called germline gene at one end, perhaps through a read error. The chain combines TRBV7-7 with TRBJ2-7; 7 bases fit TRBD1. Germline V lookup: CDR1 SSHAT, CDR2 FNYEAQ (reference sequence). The CDR3 extends over 16 amino acids. The CDR3 here is CASSLGFGQGAYEQYF. For the CDR3, the DNA is TGTGCTAGCAGCTTAGGATTCGGGCAGGGGGCCTACGAGCAGTACTTC.

The chain combines TRBV27 with TRBJ2-1; the D is unclear. The germline gives CDR1 MNHEY, CDR2 SMNVEV (reference sequence). This CDR3 has 15 residues. The V and J ends lost 3 bases and 0 bases respectively, with 9 bases between them. The DNA for the CDR3 is TGTGCCAGCAGTTTCCGGTCCAGCTCCTACAATGAGCAGTTCTTC. Protein: CASSFRSSSYNEQFF.

This chain connects TRBV28 to TRBJ2-5; TRBD2 matches 10 bases. J gave up 2 bases and V 4 bases, and 1 base lay outside the gene matches. The length of the CDR3 is 14 residues. From germline, CDR1 is MDHEN and CDR2 SYDVKM. CDR3: CASSWTSGQETQYF. The CDR3 DNA sequence: TGTGCCAGCAGTTGGACTAGCGGACAAGAGACCCAGTACTTC.